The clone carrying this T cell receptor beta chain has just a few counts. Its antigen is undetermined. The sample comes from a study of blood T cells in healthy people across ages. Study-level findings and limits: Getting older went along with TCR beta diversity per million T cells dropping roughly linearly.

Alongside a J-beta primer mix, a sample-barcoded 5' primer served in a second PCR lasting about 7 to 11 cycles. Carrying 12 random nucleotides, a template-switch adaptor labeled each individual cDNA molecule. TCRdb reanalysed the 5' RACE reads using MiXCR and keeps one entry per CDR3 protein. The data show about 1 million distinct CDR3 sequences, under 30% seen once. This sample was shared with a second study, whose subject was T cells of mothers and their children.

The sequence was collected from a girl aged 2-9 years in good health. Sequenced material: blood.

In DNA, the CDR3 is TGTGCCAGCAGTGACCAACAGGGAACTCAGCCCCAGCATTTT. It yields the protein CASSDQQGTQPQHF. This chain links TRBV2 with TRBJ1-5; perhaps TRBD1 as D (6 bases). The CDR3 length is 14 residues. Trimming pared 3 bases from V and 6 bases from J, leaving 12 bases between. Per germline, CDR1 SNHLY and CDR2 FYNNEI.